This T cell receptor beta chain emerged from a study of PD-1 blockade in classical Hodgkin lymphoma. The data were produced by immunoSEQ multiplex PCR, yet TCRdb's version contains in-frame clones alone and is incomplete. The repertoire holds tens of thousands of clones, approximately 86% seen once, with 7% to 9% in the top ten. Brentuximab vedotin exposure varied, and every patient relapsed after autologous stem cell transplantation. The material was peripheral blood mononuclear cells (PBMCs), obtained before the second cycle of nivolumab. This clonotype was sampled from a human donor with classical Hodgkin lymphoma.

The CDR3 DNA reads as TGTGCCTGGAGTCTCAACAAAGAGACCCAGTACTTC. Translating it yields CAWSLNKETQYF. This chain joins TRBV30 and TRBJ2-5; D gene ambiguous. The V and J ends lost 2 bases and 3 bases respectively, with 7 bases between them. This CDR3 region has 12 residues. Germline CDR1 and CDR2: GTSNPN and SVGIG (reference sequence).